Sequencing of this TCR beta chain was carried out in a study of blood T cells in healthy people across ages. With regard to this clonotype: Its antigen is unidentified. Compared with germline, one end of the junction differs, possibly owing to a read error.

CDR3 length equals 13 residues. Study outcomes and limitations: When set beside aged donors, long-lived donors presented more naive CD4+ cells and higher diversity. Diversity was estimated from one million T cells, and these estimates were considered underestimates.

Together with a sample-barcoded 5' primer, a J-beta primer mix was included in a second PCR lasting about 7 to 12 cycles. MiXCR, run by TCRdb on the 5' RACE reads, gives a single entry per CDR3 protein. This table has 1.8 million or so distinct CDR3 sequences, 39% appearing once. Every donor contributed roughly 10 milliliters of peripheral blood by blood draw. Sample: blood. The J gene is TRBJ2-4, the V gene TRBV12-3 or TRBV12-4, with D perhaps matching TRBD1 (5 bases). The J call could be wrong; TRBJ2-7 is a better fit for the DNA end. This receptor was obtained from a human donor in good health. CDR3 coding DNA: TGTGTCAGCAGTAGCAGGGTTTCCTACGAGCAGTACTTC. It specifies CVSSSRVSYEQYF.